This T cell receptor beta chain derives from a study of T cell responses to AZD1222 COVID-19 vaccine. Points from the study as a whole: CD4 TCRs covered the whole spike, strongest at regions 160-218 and 743-854. Just 5 to 7 AZD1222 recipients tested seropositive at baseline. None of the repertoires were sampled until the peak T cell response had passed.

Method: immunoSEQ multiplex PCR; TCRdb's copy keeps in-frame clones and lacks some. The profile shows about 150,000 clones, 90% of them singletons. The V gene's germline CDR1 is GTSNPN and CDR2 SVGIG (reference sequence). CDR3 size: 14 residues. V trimming: 6 bases; J trimming: 7 bases; junction bases outside the gene matches: 12. Comments on this clone: Its target is unknown.

The source was peripheral blood, collected 28 days after the second AZD1222 dose. The V call is TRBV30, the J call TRBJ1-5; 7 bases agree with TRBD1. The clonotype was recovered from an adult who received the AZD1222 COVID-19 vaccine. This CDR3 is CACNTRQGLQPQHF. The CDR3 DNA reads TGTGCCTGCAATACCAGACAGGGCCTACAGCCCCAGCATTTT.